This T cell receptor (beta chain) emerged from a study of cytomegalovirus exposure and HLA in healthy donors. Findings and caveats of the study: With high specificity and sensitivity, the classifier reportedly diagnosed cytomegalovirus status.

CDR1 and CDR2 from the germline V gene are MDHEN and SYDVKM. Trimming pared 4 bases from V and 2 bases from J, leaving 14 bases between. This CDR3 contains 16 residues. Assay used: immunoSEQ multiplex PCR; TCRdb lists only in-frame clones, some missing. The sample comprises 60,000 or so clones, 92% of which are singletons, and around 1.2% rests with the top ten. In regard to this clone: Its antigen remains unknown.

The V gene is TRBV28, the J gene TRBJ1-4; D gene unclear. This receptor was identified in a woman under 30 in good health and CMV-seronegative. The sequenced sample consisted of PBMCs. The CDR3 nucleotides are TGTGCCAGCAGTTCACCGGCGGGTGCGACTAATGAAAAACTGTTTTTT. As protein: CASSSPAGATNEKLFF.